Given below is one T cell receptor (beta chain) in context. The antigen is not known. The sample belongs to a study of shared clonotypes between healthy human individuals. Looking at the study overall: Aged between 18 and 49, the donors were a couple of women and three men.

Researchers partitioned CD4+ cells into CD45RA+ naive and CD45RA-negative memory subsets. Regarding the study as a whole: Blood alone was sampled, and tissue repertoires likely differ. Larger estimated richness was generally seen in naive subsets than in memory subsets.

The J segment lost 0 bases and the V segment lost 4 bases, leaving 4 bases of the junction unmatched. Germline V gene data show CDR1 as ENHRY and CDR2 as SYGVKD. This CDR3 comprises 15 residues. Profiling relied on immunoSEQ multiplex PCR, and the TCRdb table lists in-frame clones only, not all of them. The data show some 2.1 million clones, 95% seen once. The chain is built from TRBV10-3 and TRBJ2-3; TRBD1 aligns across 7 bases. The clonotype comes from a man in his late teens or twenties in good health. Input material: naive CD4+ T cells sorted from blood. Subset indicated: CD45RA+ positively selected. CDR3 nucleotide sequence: TGTGCCATCAGTGTCGGGACAGACAGCACAGATACGCAGTATTTT. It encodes CAISVGTDSTDTQYF.